Presented here are 11 T cell receptor beta chains from one specimen sequenced in a study of shared clonotypes between healthy human individuals. Clones were read by immunoSEQ multiplex PCR, and TCRdb kept only the in-frame ones, dropping some. Here the sample spans fewer than 2.5 million clones, 80% to 95% being singletons. Sequenced material: naive CD4+ T cells from PBMCs. Described subset: CD45RA+ positively selected. These receptors were obtained from a man younger than 30 in good health. Some clones in this sample may be carry-over from other donors' samples.

V is TRBV27 and J is TRBJ2-5; the match to TRBD2 covers 8 bases. Germline CDR1 is MNHEY and CDR2 is SMNVEV (reference sequence). This CDR3 contains 16 residues. The V segment lost 6 bases and the J segment 1 base; nucleotides outside the gene matches: 10. CDR3 in DNA: TGTGCCAGCAGCCTAGCAGCGACTAGCGTCCAAGAGACCCAGTACTTC. Translating gives CASSLAATSVQETQYF.

On this clone: Germline is not matched at one junction end, which may reflect a read error. The rearrangement uses TRBV6-5 and TRBJ1-1; D gene uncertain. The CDR3 runs to 15 residues. The V gene's germline CDR1 is MNHEY and CDR2 SVGAGI. The CDR3 here is CASSYSVGGSTGAFF. Here the CDR3 DNA reads TGTGCCAGCAGTTACTCGGTCGGAGGGAGCACTGGAGCTTTCTTT.

The J gene is TRBJ2-7, the V gene TRBV10-3, with 11 bases matching TRBD2. Trimming cost V 2 bases and J 0 bases; bases outside gene matches: 0. Germline V lookup: CDR1 ENHRY, CDR2 SYGVKD. The length of the CDR3 is 15 residues. CDR3 sequence: CAISETSGSSYEQYF. The CDR3 nucleotides are TGTGCCATCAGTGAGACTAGCGGGAGCTCCTACGAGCAGTACTTC.

The chain combines TRBV6-5 with TRBJ1-2; 8 bases are shared with TRBD1. Germline-derived CDR1 and CDR2 are MNHEY and SVGAGI. The CDR3 has 15 residues. Trimming at V came to 2 bases and at J to 4 bases, leaving 6 bases not matched to a gene. Here the CDR3 reads CASSYAGQAPYGYTF. The DNA for the CDR3 is TGTGCCAGCAGTTACGCGGGACAGGCACCCTATGGCTACACCTTC.

The count of this clone is one. Within the sample, other DNA sequences also encode this same CDR3. The chain combines TRBV28 with TRBJ1-2; D call uncertain. V lost 5 bases, J lost 8 bases, and 15 bases lay in between. Per the germline V gene, CDR1 is MDHEN and CDR2 is SYDVKM. The CDR3 loop spans 13 amino acids. CDR3 nucleotides: TGTGCCAGCAGTCCCCCCCGGGGATCCGGCTACACCTTC. This sequence encodes CASSPPRGSGYTF.

This clone was observed a few times. The genes are TRBV7-9 and TRBJ2-1; a weak D match, TRBD1 (6 bases). The CDR3 is 13 amino acids. The V gene lost 5 bases and the J gene lost 4 bases, with 9 bases spanning the gap. Germline CDR1 SEHNR, CDR2 FQNEAQ (reference sequence). In DNA, the CDR3 is TGTGCCAGCAGCGTAACAGGGTACAATGAGCAGTTCTTC. Amino acids: CASSVTGYNEQFF.

J is TRBJ1-1 and V is TRBV18; D unresolved. CDR1 KGHSH and CDR2 LQKENI come from the germline V gene. This CDR3 region has 14 residues. Trimming removed 3 bases at V and 3 bases at J, with 11 bases between. This chain's CDR3 is CASSPWMGDTEAFF. The CDR3 DNA follows: TGTGCCAGCTCACCTTGGATGGGTGACACTGAAGCTTTCTTT.

The chain couples TRBV2 to TRBJ1-5, with a possible D match to TRBD1 (5 bases). CDR1 is SNHLY, CDR2 FYNNEI, per germline. V was trimmed by 3 bases and J by 4 bases, leaving 13 bases between them. This CDR3 region has 15 residues. CDR3 amino acids: CASSEDAQVNQPQHF. The CDR3 bases are TGTGCCAGCAGTGAGGACGCACAGGTTAATCAGCCCCAGCATTTT.

The gene calls are TRBV7-9 and TRBJ2-7, with D possibly TRBD2 on 6 matching bases. Between the trimmed V and J ends, which lost 1 base and 4 bases, there was a span of 14 bases. The CDR3 extends over 15 amino acids. Germline CDR1 and CDR2: SEHNR and FQNEAQ (reference sequence). CDR3 loop: CASSLGGPAGYEQYF. CDR3 bases: TGTGCCAGCAGCTTAGGAGGGCCGGCGGGGTACGAGCAGTACTTC. The whole variable domain, filled in from reference TRBV7-9 and TRBJ2-7, reads DTGVSQNPRHKITKRGQNVTFRCDPISEHNRLYWYRQTLGQGPEFLTYFQNEAQLEKSRLLSDRFSAERPKGSFSTLEIQRTEQGDSAMYLCASSLGGPAGYEQYFGPGTRLTVT.

This rearrangement joins TRBV7-9 to TRBJ2-7; D perhaps matches TRBD1 (6 bases). Trimming pared 4 bases from V and 2 bases from J, leaving 18 bases between. The germline V gene has CDR1 SEHNR and CDR2 FQNEAQ (reference sequence). The CDR3 length is 16 residues. The CDR3 nucleotides are TGTGCCAGCAGCTCACTGCACAGGGCCCGTCCCTACGAGCAGTACTTC. It translates to CASSSLHRARPYEQYF.

V usage is TRBV30 and J usage is TRBJ1-5; possibly TRBD1 for D (5 bases). V lost 1 base and J lost 5, with 9 bases in between. Germline V CDR1 and CDR2: GTSNPN, SVGIG (reference sequence). The CDR3 is 13 amino acids. The CDR3: CAWSEDTYQPQHF. Here the CDR3 DNA reads TGTGCCTGGAGTGAGGACACCTATCAGCCCCAGCATTTT.